Listed below are T cell receptor beta chains from one sample, sequenced in a study of T cells in Graves' hyperthyroidism and ophthalmopathy. TCRdb reprocessed the multiplex PCR reads with MiXCR, giving one entry per CDR3 protein. This table holds 450,000 to 700,000 distinct CDR3 sequences, about 45% found once. Specimen: peripheral blood or thyroid tissue (not recorded which). These receptors were collected from an adult woman with Graves' disease, either hyperthyroidism or ophthalmopathy (not recorded which). Each CDR3 is given with its conserved first and last residue. Fields, in order: CDR3 protein, CDR3 DNA, V gene, D gene, J gene, clone size. A D gene is named only where the DNA matches it firmly. The size of a clone is reported for some rows only, either as once, few or many, or as a class for expanded clones.

CATTPVGTQYF,TGTGCCACCACTCCCGTCGGGACCCAGTACTTC,TRBV24-1,NA,TRBJ2-5,few
CSAIRPNTGGRHHVLTF,TGCAGTGCTATCCGACCTAACACCGGGGGACGCCACCACGTCCTGACTTTC,TRBV20-1,NA,TRBJ2-6,NA
CASSFTAGTGDGKLFF,TGTGCCAGCAGTTTCACCGCCGGGACTGGGGATGGGAAACTGTTTTTT,TRBV6-5,NA,TRBJ1-4,NA
CASSQGTEIYNSPLHF,TGCGCCAGCAGCCAAGGGACGGAGATATATAATTCACCCCTCCACTTT,TRBV4-1,NA,TRBJ1-6,many
CASGSGGHYGYTF,TGCGCCAGCGGCTCGGGGGGTCACTATGGCTACACCTTC,TRBV5-1,NA,TRBJ1-2,NA
CASSQVRGGRTEAFF,TGTGCCAGCAGTCAGGTGAGGGGAGGACGGACTGAAGCTTTCTTT,TRBV28,NA,TRBJ1-1,many
CAIRGRDSTYEQYF,TGTGCCATCAGAGGACGGGACAGCACCTACGAGCAGTACTTC,TRBV10-3,TRBD1,TRBJ2-7,many
CASSSRPEKLFF,TGTGCCAGCAGTTCTCGACCTGAAAAACTGTTTTTT,TRBV12-3/TRBV12-4,NA,TRBJ1-4,many
CAINKAGEGQPQHF,TGTGCCATCAATAAGGCTGGGGAGGGTCAGCCCCAGCATTTT,TRBV10-3,NA,TRBJ1-5,NA
CASSDLAGELFF,TGCGCCAGCAGCGACCTGGCCGGGGAACTGTTTTTT,TRBV5-1,NA,TRBJ1-4,many
CASSYRGGSGTGELFF,TGTGCCAGCAGTTACCGGGGAGGGAGCGGGACCGGGGAGCTGTTTTTT,TRBV6-2/TRBV6-3,TRBD2,TRBJ2-2,many
CATSSPGQGSGANVLTF,TGTGCCACCAGTAGTCCGGGACAGGGATCTGGGGCCAACGTCCTGACTTTC,TRBV24-1,TRBD1,TRBJ2-6,NA
CASSPTGTTEAEQFF,TGCGCCAGCAGCCCCACCGGGACTACCGAGGCTGAGCAGTTCTTC,TRBV5-1,TRBD2,TRBJ2-1,NA
CASSRGGVAQYF,TGCGCCAGCAGCCGAGGGGGGGTGGCCCAGTACTTC,TRBV5-1,NA,TRBJ2-5,NA
CASSLRGRARLQPLHF,TGTGCCAGCAGCTTAAGGGGCAGGGCCCGACTACAACCCCTCCACTTT,TRBV7-3,NA,TRBJ1-6,NA
CASSPAGGPDGYTF,TGTGCCAGCAGTCCCGCAGGGGGGCCAGATGGCTACACCTTC,TRBV28,TRBD1,TRBJ1-2,few
CASRGGQGPGSPLHF,TGCGCCAGCAGGGGCGGACAGGGGCCAGGTTCACCCCTCCACTTT,TRBV10-2,TRBD1,TRBJ1-6,many
CASSRDRIAGELFF,TGTGCCAGCAGCCGGGACAGAATTGCCGGGGAGCTGTTTTTT,TRBV28,TRBD1,TRBJ2-2,NA
CASSFRTSGRPHEQYF,TGCGCCAGCAGCTTTCGGACTAGCGGGAGACCACACGAGCAGTACTTC,TRBV5-1,TRBD2,TRBJ2-7,NA
CATSSSSETQYF,TGTGCCACCAGCAGTAGTTCAGAGACCCAGTACTTC,TRBV15,NA,TRBJ2-5,many
CASSSRRSVTGELFF,TGTGCCAGCAGCTCCCGTAGGTCCGTCACCGGGGAGCTGTTTTTT,TRBV9,NA,TRBJ2-2,NA
CASSWDRTAPQETQYF,TGTGCCAGTAGCTGGGACAGGACGGCGCCCCAAGAGACCCAGTACTTC,TRBV19,TRBD1,TRBJ2-5,NA
CSATGQGSNSPLHF,TGCAGTGCCACCGGACAGGGGTCTAATTCACCCCTCCACTTT,TRBV20-1,TRBD1,TRBJ1-6,NA
CASSLVIGYDEQYF,TGTGCCAGCAGCTTAGTGATCGGTTACGACGAGCAGTACTTC,TRBV7-8,NA,TRBJ2-7,many
CSADTDSSYEQYF,TGCAGTGCGGATACGGACTCTTCCTACGAGCAGTACTTC,TRBV20-1,NA,TRBJ2-7,many
CSARTRPSSYEQYF,TGCAGTGCCAGGACTAGACCCTCCTCCTACGAGCAGTACTTC,TRBV20-1,TRBD2,TRBJ2-7,many
CASSDVRAADTQYF,TGCGCCAGCAGCGACGTCAGGGCGGCTGATACGCAGTATTTT,TRBV10-2,NA,TRBJ2-3,many
CSARGLHRDTNTEAFF,TGCAGTGCTAGAGGGCTACACCGGGACACAAACACTGAAGCTTTCTTT,TRBV20-1,NA,TRBJ1-1,many
CASRAGANEQYF,TGCGCCAGCAGAGCGGGAGCCAATGAGCAGTACTTC,TRBV5-1,TRBD2,TRBJ2-7,NA
CSAGAGAPYYGYTF,TGCAGCGCCGGCGCCGGCGCACCCTACTATGGCTACACCTTC,TRBV29-1,NA,TRBJ1-2,many
CASSLSGDGKAFF,TGTGCCAGCAGTTTATCAGGGGACGGGAAAGCTTTCTTT,TRBV27,NA,TRBJ1-1,few
CSVVVTNTGELFF,TGCAGCGTTGTTGTAACGAACACCGGGGAGCTGTTTTTT,TRBV29-1,NA,TRBJ2-2,few
CASSGGYWNIQYF,TGTGCCAGCAGCGGGGGCTACTGGAACATTCAGTACTTC,TRBV2,NA,TRBJ2-4,NA
CATSAGQSNQPQHF,TGTGCCACCAGTGCGGGACAGAGCAATCAGCCCCAGCATTTT,TRBV24-1,TRBD1,TRBJ1-5,many
CASSRRGGGYTF,TGTGCCAGCAGCCGGAGGGGCGGCGGCTACACCTTC,TRBV7-9,NA,TRBJ1-2,NA
CSVADSKSNQPQHF,TGCAGCGTTGCCGACAGCAAGAGCAATCAGCCCCAGCATTTT,TRBV29-1,NA,TRBJ1-5,NA
CASSLNSAGGSYEQYF,TGCGCCAGCAGCCTAAACTCAGCGGGAGGTAGCTACGAGCAGTACTTC,TRBV5-1,TRBD2,TRBJ2-7,few
CSATQGATHPGFYEQYF,TGCAGTGCTACCCAGGGGGCCACACACCCGGGTTTCTACGAGCAGTACTTC,TRBV20-1,TRBD1,TRBJ2-7,NA
CAISRTSGQPYEQYF,TGTGCCATCAGTCGGACTAGCGGGCAACCTTACGAGCAGTACTTC,TRBV10-3,TRBD2,TRBJ2-7,NA
CAISEVGEEKLFF,TGTGCCATCAGCGAGGTGGGGGAGGAAAAACTGTTTTTT,TRBV10-3,NA,TRBJ1-4,few
CSARAERWGETQYF,TGCAGTGCTAGAGCGGAAAGGTGGGGAGAGACCCAGTACTTC,TRBV20-1,NA,TRBJ2-5,NA
CAISPGDNQPQHF,TGTGCCATCAGTCCAGGTGACAATCAGCCCCAGCATTTT,TRBV10-3,NA,TRBJ1-5,many
CASSFYDRGETQYF,TGTGCCAGCAGCTTCTATGACAGGGGAGAGACCCAGTACTTC,TRBV7-2,TRBD1,TRBJ2-5,NA
CASTTVQGAGEQYF,TGTGCCAGCACTACGGTACAGGGGGCGGGTGAGCAGTACTTC,TRBV6-5,TRBD1,TRBJ2-7,NA
CASSQEDPRQYQPQHF,TGCGCCAGCAGCCAAGAGGACCCCAGACAGTATCAGCCCCAGCATTTT,TRBV4-1,NA,TRBJ1-5,many
CATSRQREAADTQYF,TGTGCCACCAGCAGACAGCGGGAGGCGGCAGATACGCAGTATTTT,TRBV15,TRBD2,TRBJ2-3,many
CSAKRSTGTQYF,TGCAGTGCTAAGCGATCGACAGGTACGCAGTATTTT,TRBV20-1,NA,TRBJ2-3,few
CASSSLKLPNRNREAFF,TGTGCCAGCAGCTCCCTAAAATTACCAAATCGGAATCGCGAAGCTTTCTTT,TRBV14,NA,TRBJ1-1,few
CASSLTGGFQETQYF,TGTGCCAGCAGCTTAACCGGCGGATTCCAAGAGACCCAGTACTTC,TRBV7-3,NA,TRBJ2-5,NA
CASSLQTGTGWYGYTF,TGTGCCAGCAGTCTCCAAACCGGGACAGGCTGGTATGGCTACACCTTC,TRBV6-5,TRBD1,TRBJ1-2,NA
CASSPLTVYEQYF,TGCGCCAGCAGCCCGCTGACAGTGTACGAGCAGTACTTC,TRBV5-1,NA,TRBJ2-7,NA
CASSEGTAGQNYGYTF,TGTGCCAGCAGTGAGGGGACCGCAGGACAGAACTATGGCTACACCTTC,TRBV25-1,NA,TRBJ1-2,NA
CASSPGTGGGNEKLFF,TGTGCCAGCAGTCCGGGGACAGGGGGGGGGAATGAAAAACTGTTTTTT,TRBV12-3/TRBV12-4,TRBD1,TRBJ1-4,few
CASSFYSGRARETQYF,TGCGCCAGCAGCTTTTACAGCGGGAGGGCCCGAGAGACCCAGTACTTC,TRBV5-1,TRBD2,TRBJ2-5,NA